This is a list of T cell receptor beta chains from one sample in a study of OX40 agonist ivuxolimab in advanced cancers. Here immunoSEQ multiplex PCR was the method, and the copy in TCRdb shows in-frame clones only, minus some. The table lists roughly 56,000 clones, about 82% of them singletons. Sequenced here: CD4+ or CD8+ T cells sorted from blood, sampled in a trial of the OX40 agonist ivuxolimab. These receptors were obtained from an adult with an advanced solid tumor such as melanoma, head and neck, liver or kidney cancer. Both conserved end residues are part of each CDR3. Fields, in order: clone size, V gene, J gene, D gene, CDR3 protein, CDR3 DNA. D genes are given only for firm matches. For some rows the clone size is stated as once, few or many, or as a class when expanded; others skip it.

>few|TRBV11-2|TRBJ1-1|NA
CASSLRENTEAFF
TGTGCCAGCAGCTTACGGGAGAACACTGAAGCTTTCTTT
>NA|TRBV19|TRBJ2-5|TRBD2
CASSILTSGGETQYF
TGTGCCAGTAGTATCCTAACTAGCGGGGGGGAGACCCAGTACTTC
>NA|TRBV6-5|TRBJ2-7|TRBD1
CASRGQPDYYEQYF
TGTGCCAGCAGGGGACAGCCAGACTACTACGAGCAGTACTTC
>few|TRBV2|TRBJ1-5|TRBD1
CASRPDRDGNQPQHF
TGTGCCAGCAGACCCGACAGGGACGGCAATCAGCCCCAGCATTTT
>NA|TRBV7-2|TRBJ1-1|NA
CASSLTAGADTEAFF
TGTGCCAGCAGCTTGACGGCGGGGGCCGACACTGAAGCTTTCTTT
>NA|TRBV6-5|TRBJ1-1|NA
CASSYSAPGNTEAFF
TGTGCCAGCAGTTACTCCGCACCCGGTAACACTGAAGCTTTCTTT
>NA|TRBV5-1|TRBJ2-2|TRBD1
CASSFQGQGGGELFF
TGCGCCAGCAGCTTTCAAGGACAGGGCGGCGGGGAGCTGTTTTTT
>NA|TRBV7-2|TRBJ2-4|NA
CASSFSVPLAKNIQYF
TGTGCCAGCAGCTTTTCGGTACCCTTAGCCAAAAACATTCAGTACTTC
>once|TRBV27|TRBJ2-2|TRBD1
CASSFQGAIDTGELFF
TGTGCCAGCAGTTTCCAGGGGGCTATTGACACCGGGGAGCTGTTTTTT
>NA|TRBV29-1|TRBJ2-1|NA
CNVEAGSNEQFF
TGCAACGTTGAAGCAGGGTCCAATGAGCAGTTCTTC
>NA|TRBV2|TRBJ1-2|TRBD1
CASSIRTGNYGYTF
TGTGCCAGCAGTATTCGGACAGGGAACTATGGCTACACCTTC
>NA|TRBV5-1|TRBJ2-7|NA
CASRRQTSSYEQYF
TGCGCCAGCAGGAGACAGACTAGCTCCTACGAGCAGTACTTC
>NA|TRBV6-5|TRBJ1-6|TRBD1
CASTYNRGNSPLHF
TGTGCCAGCACCTATAACAGGGGAAATTCACCCCTCCACTTT
>NA|TRBV6-1|TRBJ2-5|TRBD1
CASSDPDGTGEETQYF
TGTGCCAGCAGTGACCCGGACGGGACAGGCGAAGAGACCCAGTACTTC
>NA|TRBV5-1|TRBJ1-5|NA
CASSLDTNQPQHF
TGCGCCAGCAGCTTGGACACCAATCAGCCCCAGCATTTT
>NA|TRBV11-2|TRBJ1-2|NA
CASSFPGEGYGYTF
TGTGCCAGCAGCTTCCCCGGGGAGGGCTATGGCTACACCTTC
>few|TRBV7-2|TRBJ2-5|TRBD2
CASSLETSGTQYF
TGTGCCAGCAGCTTAGAGACTAGCGGGACCCAGTACTTC
>NA|TRBV11-3|TRBJ2-1|NA
CASSLESAEQFF
TGTGCCAGCAGCTTAGAGTCCGCTGAGCAGTTCTTC
>NA|TRBV5-1|TRBJ1-4|NA
CASSTGVLNEKLFF
TGCGCCAGCAGCACGGGTGTTCTCAATGAAAAACTGTTTTTT
>once|TRBV19|TRBJ1-4|NA
CASLDRATNEKLFF
TGTGCCAGCCTGGACCGGGCAACTAATGAAAAACTGTTTTTT
>NA|TRBV28|TRBJ2-7|NA
CASSLEYEQYF
TGTGCCAGCAGTTTAGAGTACGAGCAGTACTTC
>NA|TRBV6-5|TRBJ1-3|NA
CASSHQSGSGNTIYF
TGTGCCAGCAGCCATCAGTCCGGGTCTGGAAACACCATATATTTT
>NA|TRBV7-2|TRBJ2-1|NA
CASSALGNEQFF
TGTGCCAGCAGCGCACTCGGAAATGAGCAGTTCTTC
>NA|TRBV18|TRBJ1-4|TRBD1
CASSPGTGLAEKLFF
TGTGCCAGCTCACCCGGGACAGGGTTGGCGGAAAAACTGTTTTTT
>few|TRBV4-2|TRBJ2-2|TRBD1
CASSHATGHRGYTGELFF
TGTGCCAGCAGCCACGCTACGGGCCACAGGGGCTACACCGGGGAGCTGTTTTTT
>once|TRBV9|TRBJ1-5|NA
CASSVGPNQPQHF
TGTGCCAGCAGCGTAGGGCCTAATCAGCCCCAGCATTTT
>NA|TRBV6-1|TRBJ1-5|NA
CASSDLENQPQHF
TGTGCCAGCAGTGATCTGGAGAATCAGCCCCAGCATTTT
>NA|TRBV11-3|TRBJ2-7|NA
CASSLSGTFEQYF
TGTGCCAGCAGCTTATCGGGGACGTTCGAGCAGTACTTC
>NA|TRBV5-1|TRBJ2-2|TRBD2
CASSLIAGADTGELFF
TGCGCCAGCAGCTTGATAGCGGGGGCGGACACCGGGGAGCTGTTTTTT
>NA|TRBV27|TRBJ2-3|NA
CATSPTGQARGDTQYF
TGTGCCACCTCCCCCACAGGTCAAGCGCGTGGAGATACGCAGTATTTT
>NA|TRBV2|TRBJ2-3|NA
CASSPGASTDTQYF
TGTGCCAGCAGTCCAGGGGCTAGCACAGATACGCAGTATTTT
>NA|TRBV4-2|TRBJ2-5|TRBD2
CASSQSQGAGGQETQYF
TGTGCCAGCAGCCAATCCCAGGGCGCGGGGGGGCAAGAGACCCAGTACTTC
>NA|TRBV6-5|TRBJ1-3|NA
CATGDGSSGNTIYF
TGTGCCACGGGGGACGGATCTTCTGGAAACACCATATATTTT
>once|TRBV5-1|TRBJ2-3|NA
CASSFDSVTDTQYF
TGCGCCAGCAGCTTTGACAGTGTGACAGATACGCAGTATTTT
>NA|TRBV6-1|TRBJ2-5|NA
CASSALNGETQYF
TGTGCCAGCAGTGCTCTTAACGGGGAGACCCAGTACTTC
>NA|TRBV5-1|TRBJ1-6|TRBD1
CASSPSPDRESSPLHF
TGCGCCAGCAGCCCATCCCCCGACAGGGAATCTTCACCCCTCCACTTT
>NA|TRBV10-3|TRBJ2-3|NA
CAISERVPFTDTQYF
TGTGCCATCAGTGAGAGGGTCCCTTTCACAGATACGCAGTATTTT
>NA|TRBV6-5|TRBJ1-2|TRBD1
CASSSLSIQGYGYTF
TGTGCCAGCAGTTCCTTGTCGATACAGGGGTATGGCTACACCTTC
>once|TRBV6-5|TRBJ1-1|NA
CASRTGTGSEAFF
TGTGCCAGTCGGACGGGAACTGGCTCTGAAGCTTTCTTT
>once|TRBV28|TRBJ1-2|TRBD1
CASRSGTGVYSGYTF
TGTGCCAGCAGGTCCGGGACAGGGGTTTATTCTGGCTACACCTTC
>NA|TRBV2|TRBJ2-5|TRBD2
CASSAIGGRVETQYF
TGTGCCAGCAGCGCCATCGGGGGGAGGGTAGAGACCCAGTACTTC
>NA|TRBV6-5|TRBJ2-7|NA
CASSYDSPIGSEQYF
TGTGCCAGCAGTTACGACAGCCCGATCGGATCCGAGCAGTACTTC
>NA|TRBV5-1|TRBJ1-1|TRBD1
CASSPGDRGNTEAFF
TGCGCCAGCAGCCCAGGGGACAGGGGGAACACTGAAGCTTTCTTT
>NA|TRBV19|TRBJ2-3|NA
CASSMASGGAPDTQYF
TGTGCCAGTAGTATGGCCAGTGGGGGGGCCCCAGATACGCAGTATTTT
>once|TRBV7-2|TRBJ1-2|TRBD1
CASRSGTGDYGYTF
TGTGCCAGCAGGTCCGGGACAGGGGACTATGGCTACACCTTC
>NA|TRBV28|TRBJ2-5|TRBD2
CASSSPGLAGQETQYF
TGTGCCAGCAGTTCCCCGGGACTAGCGGGGCAAGAGACCCAGTACTTC
>NA|TRBV5-1|TRBJ2-2|TRBD1
CASSPFRSGQVYPGELFF
TGCGCCAGCAGTCCCTTCCGGAGTGGACAGGTTTATCCCGGGGAGCTGTTTTTT
>NA|TRBV27|TRBJ2-5|NA
CASSFSREETQYF
TGTGCCAGCAGTTTCTCCAGGGAGGAGACCCAGTACTTC
>NA|TRBV10-3|TRBJ2-3|TRBD1
CAISGTGGSTDTQYF
TGTGCCATCAGTGGAACAGGGGGGAGCACAGATACGCAGTATTTT
>NA|TRBV28|TRBJ1-3|NA
CASSLPALGNTIYF
TGTGCCAGCAGTTTACCTGCTCTGGGAAACACCATATATTTT
>NA|TRBV27|TRBJ2-7|TRBD1
CASSSQGAYEQYF
TGTGCCAGCAGTTCACAGGGGGCCTACGAGCAGTACTTC
>NA|TRBV7-9|TRBJ2-5|NA
CASSYREETQYF
TGTGCCAGCAGCTATCGGGAGGAGACCCAGTACTTC
>NA|TRBV10-3|TRBJ1-3|NA
CAISADSGNTIYF
TGTGCCATCAGTGCGGACAGCGGAAACACCATATATTTT
>NA|TRBV6-1|TRBJ2-3|TRBD2
CASSEISGGADTQYF
TGTGCCAGCAGTGAAATTAGCGGGGGGGCGGATACGCAGTATTTT